The rows below give T cell receptor beta chains drawn from one sample of a study of TIL therapy for anti-PD-1-resistant metastatic lung cancer. Assay: immunoSEQ multiplex PCR; the TCRdb copy retains only in-frame clones and omits some. The data contain nearly 15,000 clones, roughly 82% of them singletons. The source was blood, collected at baseline. The receptors stem from a person between 30 and 79 years old with non-small cell lung cancer. The CDR3 runs from the conserved cysteine through the conserved F or W. The D gene is left open where the match is weak. Expanded clones are given a class, and other clones once, few, many or no size at all.

j_gene | v_gene | abundance | d_gene | CDR3nt | CDR3aa
TRBJ2-5 | TRBV2 | NA | NA | TGTGCCAGCAGTGAAGAGGGAGAGACCCAGTACTTC | CASSEEGETQYF
TRBJ2-3 | TRBV7-3 | NA | TRBD2 | TGTGCCAGCAGCTTGCAGAGCGGGAGGGTGACAGATACGCAGTATTTT | CASSLQSGRVTDTQYF
TRBJ2-5 | TRBV15 | NA | NA | TGTGCCACCAGCAGACAGGGCCAAGAGACCCAGTACTTC | CATSRQGQETQYF
TRBJ2-1 | TRBV9 | NA | TRBD1 | TGTGCCAGCAGCTCGCCCCTGTCGGACAGGGGGATCAATGAGCAGTTCTTC | CASSSPLSDRGINEQFF
TRBJ2-1 | TRBV5-1 | NA | TRBD1 | TGCGCCAGCACCGACAGGGGGCAGATCTACAATGAGCAGTTCTTC | CASTDRGQIYNEQFF
TRBJ2-2 | TRBV4-3 | NA | TRBD2 | TGCGCCAGCAGCCCGACTAGCGGGAGGGGAACCGGGGAGCTGTTTTTT | CASSPTSGRGTGELFF
TRBJ1-1 | TRBV7-2 | NA | NA | TGTGCCAGCAGCTTACTAGCGGGTCGGGGAGCCGGGGAAGCTTTCTTT | CASSLLAGRGAGEAFF
TRBJ2-3 | TRBV11-1 | NA | TRBD1 | TGTGCCAGCAGCTTAGGACAGGGGGCTACGCAGTATTTT | CASSLGQGATQYF
TRBJ2-2 | TRBV29-1 | NA | TRBD2 | TGCAGCGTCGAGAGCGGGAGTAGGACCGGGGAGCTGTTTTTT | CSVESGSRTGELFF
TRBJ2-3 | TRBV7-2 | NA | NA | TGTGCCAGCAGCTTAGCGTACACAGATACGCAGTATTTT | CASSLAYTDTQYF
TRBJ2-7 | TRBV7-9 | NA | NA | TGTGCCAGCAGCTCTAGAGTTGGGGGCTGGGACGAGCAGTACTTC | CASSSRVGGWDEQYF
TRBJ1-4 | TRBV13 | NA | NA | TGTGCCAGCAGCCGGGGGGTGAGGAGAACTAATGAAAAACTGTTTTTT | CASSRGVRRTNEKLFF
TRBJ1-4 | TRBV5-4 | NA | NA | TGTGCCAGCAGCAGCACGTTTGCAACTAATGAAAAACTGTTTTTT | CASSSTFATNEKLFF
TRBJ2-2 | TRBV19 | NA | NA | TGTGCCAGTAGTTTTCTGGACACCGGGGAGCTGTTTTTT | CASSFLDTGELFF
TRBJ2-7 | TRBV7-2 | NA | NA | TGTGCCAGCAGCTTAGGGACAAACTACGAGCAGTACTTC | CASSLGTNYEQYF
TRBJ2-1 | TRBV28 | NA | NA | TGTGCAAGCAGAGGGGTCAATGAGCAGTTCTTC | CASRGVNEQFF
TRBJ2-2 | TRBV11-3 | NA | NA | TGTGCCAGCAGCTTTTCCTCGCCCGGGGAGCTGTTTTTT | CASSFSSPGELFF
TRBJ2-7 | TRBV30 | NA | NA | TGTGCCTGGAGCCGACAGGCCGGCTACGAGCAGTACTTC | CAWSRQAGYEQYF
TRBJ2-3 | TRBV7-3 | once | NA | TGTGCCACTAGGGTTGGGGCTAGCACAGATACGCAGTATTTT | CATRVGASTDTQYF
TRBJ1-2 | TRBV6-1 | few | NA | TGTGCCAGCAGTGAAATTGCCGGTCAGGGGGGCTACACCTTC | CASSEIAGQGGYTF
TRBJ2-1 | TRBV5-1 | once | TRBD2 | TGCGCCAGCAGCTTAGGGCGGGAGGGGTTTAATGAGCAGTTCTTC | CASSLGREGFNEQFF
TRBJ2-7 | TRBV28 | NA | NA | TGTGCCAGCAGAACGAATCCGAACTCCTACGAGCAGTACTTC | CASRTNPNSYEQYF
TRBJ1-1 | TRBV15 | NA | NA | TGTGCCACCAGCGCTACGGGGAACACTGAAGCTTTCTTT | CATSATGNTEAFF
TRBJ1-3 | TRBV18 | NA | NA | TGTGCCAGCTCGGACAGTCGCTCTGGAAACACCATATATTTT | CASSDSRSGNTIYF
TRBJ1-2 | TRBV7-2 | once | TRBD1 | TGTGCCAGCAGCTTCGGCGGGACAGGGGACTATGGCTACACCTTC | CASSFGGTGDYGYTF
TRBJ1-6 | TRBV5-1 | NA | NA | TGCGCCAGCAGCTTGGGGACCTTCATGGGGGGTTCGAGCTCCTATAATTCACCCCTCCACTTT | CASSLGTFMGGSSSYNSPLHF